This T cell receptor beta chain emerged from a study of blood T cell repertoires in COVID-19 (TCRdb year 2020). As for the study more broadly: The collaborator samples originated in the United States, Italy and Spain and spanned the acute and convalescent phases of COVID-19. The material from the prospective study consisted of cDNA or gDNA derived from T cells, B-cell-depleted T cells, or PBMCs. The repertoires were released in a freely available public database meant as a resource for research on the immune response to SARS-CoV-2. The dataset comprised deeply sampled blood TCRbeta repertoires from subjects exposed to, actively infected with, or recovered from COVID-19. Sample metadata almost always included a de-identified subject ID, COVID-19 status, age in years and sex. Where HLA class I and class II types were available, the types were taken from metadata supplied by the sample provider, not from assay-based typing. The samples were drawn from two sources: the first 160 participants of the ongoing ImmuneRACE study, and 950 to 1,500 subjects contributed by 6 global collaborators.

At the junction V is shortened by 2 bases and J by 11 bases; bases outside the gene matches: 1. Taken from the germline V gene (reference sequence), the CDR1 and CDR2 loops are SEHNR and FQNEAQ. The CDR3 covers 11 residues, taking in both the cysteine and the phenylalanine. Kept here is only the CDR3 DNA, which spans 33 bases and is read in frame from base 1. TCRbeta CDR3 regions were amplified from genomic DNA by means of the immunoSEQ Assay, a bias-controlled multiplex PCR. The paper's processing steps were these. Within the assay, amplification of reference gene primers was used to estimate how many nucleated cells each sample contained. To quantify the absolute abundance of each unique TCRbeta CDR3 rearrangement, sequence reads were collapsed and filtered. For each sample, productive Simpson clonality was calculated as the square root of Simpson's diversity index across productive rearrangements. The clones in this table, taken by TCRdb from immuneACCESS, are in-frame only. Not every clone is retained; where verified, under half of the shortfall comes from an unresolved V gene, and the cause of the rest is unknown. From that table come the V and J calls and clone size; the DNA was used to work out D and trimming. This sample has approximately 150,000 clones in its table, and around 86% of those were observed once. The ten most abundant clones make up approximately 13% of the sample.

Results and caveats for the whole study, not just this receptor: The amount of clinical and demographic metadata varied by source and participant and was provided uncurated.

Regarding this clone: Its binding antigen is unknown. One base away there is no much larger clone; base qualities are not given.

A second Seattle source provided samples from volunteer blood donors who had recovered from COVID-19. The collaborating institutions used their own protocols to collect whole blood in K2EDTA tubes. Collaborator samples were shipped for TCRbeta analysis as frozen whole blood, isolated PBMCs, or DNA extracted from either sample type. This TCR was recovered from a man between 70 and 80 years old who had recovered from COVID-19. The sequenced sample consisted of peripheral blood. Recombination linked TRBV7-9 to TRBJ1-1; TRBD1 lines up with 8 middle nucleotides. The DNA sequence is TGTGCCAGCAGCTTACAGGGGGCGGCTTTCTTT. Its product reads: CASSLQGAAFF.